Described below is a single TCR beta chain sequence and its context. The antigen is not known. The data were obtained in a study of early T cells in non-severe SARS-CoV-2 infection. Turning to the study itself: Whole-blood bulk RNA, unsorted, was sequenced, and chains were unpaired. Overall study findings and caveats: Matching with VDJdb favored anti-spike CD8 responses (missing private and CD4 specificities).

This CDR3 spans 14 amino acids. Germline V gene lookup returns CDR1 SEHNR and CDR2 FQNEAQ (reference sequence). J was trimmed by 7 bases and V by 5 bases; bases with no gene match: 4. Each single cDNA molecule received a unique molecular identifier. TCRdb ran MiXCR on the 5' RACE reads and lists one entry per CDR3 protein. The repertoire consists of more than 75,000 distinct CDR3 sequences, with over 10% occurring once and the leading ten covering about 6%. The chain employs TRBV7-9 and TRBJ2-7, with 14 bases fitting TRBD2. The sequence was obtained from an adult who was a healthcare worker with PCR-confirmed SARS-CoV-2 infection or an uninfected control (not recorded which). Sequences were obtained from whole blood. CDR3 protein: CASSAGLAGDEQYF. CDR3 coding DNA: TGTGCCAGCAGCGCGGGACTAGCGGGAGATGAGCAGTACTTC. Supplemented by reference TRBV7-9 and TRBJ2-7, the full variable domain reads DTGVSQNPRHKITKRGQNVTFRCDPISEHNRLYWYRQTLGQGPEFLTYFQNEAQLEKSRLLSDRFSAERPKGSFSTLEIQRTEQGDSAMYLCASSAGLAGDEQYFGPGTRLTVT.